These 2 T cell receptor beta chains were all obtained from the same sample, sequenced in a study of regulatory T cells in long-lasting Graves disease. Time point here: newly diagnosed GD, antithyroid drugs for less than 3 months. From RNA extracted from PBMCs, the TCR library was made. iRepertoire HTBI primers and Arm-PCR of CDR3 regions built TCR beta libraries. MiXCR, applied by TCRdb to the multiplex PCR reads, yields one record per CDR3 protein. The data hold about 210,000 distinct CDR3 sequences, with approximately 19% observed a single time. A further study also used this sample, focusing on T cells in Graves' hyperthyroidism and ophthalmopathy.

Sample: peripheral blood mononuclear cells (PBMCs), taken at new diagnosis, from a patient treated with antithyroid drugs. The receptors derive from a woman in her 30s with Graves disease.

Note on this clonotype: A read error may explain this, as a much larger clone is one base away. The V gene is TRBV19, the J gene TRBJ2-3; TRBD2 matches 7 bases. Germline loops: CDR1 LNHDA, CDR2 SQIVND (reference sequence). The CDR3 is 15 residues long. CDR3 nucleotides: TGTGCCAGTAGCCGCGGGAGCACCCCCACAGGTACGCAGTATTTT. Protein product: CASSRGSTPTGTQYF.

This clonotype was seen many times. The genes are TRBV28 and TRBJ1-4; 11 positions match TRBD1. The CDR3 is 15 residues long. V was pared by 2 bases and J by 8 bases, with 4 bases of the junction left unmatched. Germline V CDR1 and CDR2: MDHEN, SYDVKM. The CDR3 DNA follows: TGTGCCAGCAGTTTAACCGGGACAGGGGGGGAAAAACTGTTTTTT. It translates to CASSLTGTGGEKLFF.